The rows below give T cell receptor beta chains drawn from one sample of a study of human T cells and chemical hapten exposure. TCRdb itself ran the RACE reads through MiXCR, one entry per CDR3 protein. The sample contains some 81,000 distinct CDR3 sequences, around 10% of which appear only once. This specimen was whole blood, taken in connection with sensitization to the hapten diphenylcyclopropenone (DPC). Receptor source: a man younger than 35 with alopecia areata. Some clones in this sample may be carry-over from other donors' samples. The CDR3 runs from the conserved cysteine through the conserved F or W. A D gene is named only where the DNA matches it firmly. Size is stated for part of the rows, as once, few or many counts, or as a class when the clone is expanded.

>15|TRBV5-6|TRBJ1-5|few|TRBD1
CASSLRTGVDQPQHF
TGTGCCAGCAGCTTGAGGACAGGGGTCGATCAGCCCCAGCATTTT
>13|TRBV20-1|TRBJ1-2|few|NA
CSTKNGVLGGYTF
TGCAGTACGAAAAACGGGGTCTTGGGTGGCTACACCTTC
>16|TRBV28|TRBJ1-3|few|NA
CASSLAREHSGNTIYF
TGTGCCAGCAGTTTAGCCAGGGAGCACTCTGGAAACACCATATATTTT
>16|TRBV2|TRBJ1-4|NA|NA
CASSDPQRRGSEKLFF
TGTGCCAGCAGTGACCCCCAGAGGAGGGGTAGTGAAAAACTGTTTTTT
>15|TRBV20-1|TRBJ1-4|NA|NA
CSATTGQTTNEKLFF
TGCAGTGCTACAACAGGTCAAACAACTAATGAAAAACTGTTTTTT
>13|TRBV20-1|TRBJ2-3|few|TRBD2
CSVARGSTDTQYF
TGCAGTGTGGCGCGGGGGAGCACAGATACGCAGTATTTT
>17|TRBV6-2/TRBV6-3|TRBJ1-5|NA|NA
CASSYGGARRRNQPQHF
TGTGCCAGCAGTTACGGGGGCGCGAGACGGCGCAATCAGCCCCAGCATTTT
>16|TRBV11-2|TRBJ2-5|NA|NA
CASSFGGRSYQETQYF
TGTGCCAGCAGCTTTGGAGGGAGATCGTACCAAGAGACCCAGTACTTC
>13|TRBV7-2|TRBJ2-5|NA|TRBD2
CASSSSSGGAQYF
TGTGCCAGCAGCTCCTCTAGCGGGGGGGCCCAGTACTTC
>14|TRBV6-6|TRBJ2-5|few|NA
CASSSPTVSGTQYF
TGTGCCAGCAGTTCCCCGACAGTGTCGGGGACCCAGTACTTC
>15|TRBV18|TRBJ2-5|NA|NA
CASSPEDRRQETQYF
TGTGCCAGCTCACCGGAAGACAGGAGACAAGAGACCCAGTACTTC
>15|TRBV12-3/TRBV12-4|TRBJ2-1|many|NA
CASSAGVSSYNEQFF
TGTGCCAGCAGCGCGGGTGTATCCTCCTACAATGAGCAGTTCTTC
>13|TRBV7-6|TRBJ2-5|many|NA
CASSPILSPAQYF
TGTGCCAGCAGCCCGATCTTGAGTCCGGCCCAGTACTTC
>13|TRBV23-1|TRBJ2-1|many|NA
CASSQSSGGEQFF
TGCGCCAGCAGTCAATCGTCGGGCGGCGAGCAGTTCTTC
>14|TRBV6-1|TRBJ2-3|few|NA
CASSALGLTDTQYF
TGTGCCAGCAGTGCCCTGGGGCTCACAGATACGCAGTATTTT
>11|TRBV2|TRBJ1-4|NA|NA
CASARYEKLFF
TGTGCCAGCGCCCGTTATGAAAAACTGTTTTTT
>14|TRBV5-1|TRBJ2-7|many|NA
CASSLITDSYEQYF
TGCGCCAGCAGCTTGATAACAGACTCCTACGAGCAGTACTTC
>14|TRBV14|TRBJ1-1|NA|NA
CASSHGPWLTEAFF
TGTGCCAGCAGCCACGGCCCCTGGCTCACTGAAGCTTTCTTT
>13|TRBV18|TRBJ1-1|many|NA
CASSTGLNTEAFF
TGTGCCAGCTCGACGGGCCTCAACACTGAAGCTTTCTTT
>11|TRBV7-2|TRBJ2-5|few|NA
CASRSGETQYF
TGTGCCAGCAGATCAGGCGAGACCCAGTACTTC
>13|TRBV25-1|TRBJ2-5|few|NA
CASSELVTGTQYF
TGTGCCAGCAGTGAATTGGTCACCGGCACCCAGTACTTC
>12|TRBV29-1|TRBJ1-2|many|NA
CSVVSTGYGYTF
TGCAGCGTTGTGAGTACAGGCTATGGCTACACCTTC
>15|TRBV19|TRBJ2-3|NA|TRBD1
CASSKRQGSTDTQYF
TGTGCCAGTAGTAAAAGACAGGGATCCACAGATACGCAGTATTTT
>14|TRBV20-1|TRBJ2-5|NA|TRBD1
CSAASGTGKETQYF
TGCAGTGCGGCTTCCGGGACAGGAAAAGAGACCCAGTACTTC
>13|TRBV14|TRBJ1-2|NA|NA
CASSQIRGYGYTF
TGTGCCAGCAGCCAAATCAGGGGCTATGGCTACACCTTC
>16|TRBV5-6|TRBJ1-6|many|NA
CASSLGQFTYNSPLHF
TGTGCCAGCAGCTTGGGACAGTTCACGTATAATTCACCCCTCCACTTT
>15|TRBV5-1|TRBJ1-5|few|NA
CASSLGPGSNQPQHF
TGCGCCAGCAGCTTGGGCCCGGGTAGCAATCAGCCCCAGCATTTT
>13|TRBV29-1|TRBJ1-1|many|NA
CSVGGPSNTEAFF
TGCAGCGTTGGGGGGCCTTCGAACACTGAAGCTTTCTTT
>15|TRBV7-6|TRBJ1-2|NA|TRBD1
CASSSPGTGNYGYTF
TGTGCCAGCAGCAGTCCCGGGACAGGGAACTATGGCTACACCTTC
>15|TRBV7-9|TRBJ1-1|NA|NA
CASRPRDGSNTEAFF
TGTGCCAGCAGACCCCGGGACGGATCGAACACTGAAGCTTTCTTT
>15|TRBV27|TRBJ1-2|NA|NA
CASSLGSGVNYGYTF
TGTGCCAGCAGTTTAGGGTCAGGGGTTAACTATGGCTACACCTTC
>14|TRBV6-6|TRBJ2-1|few|TRBD1
CASRSPGQMNEQFF
TGTGCCAGCCGTTCCCCGGGACAGATGAATGAGCAGTTCTTC
>15|TRBV7-3|TRBJ2-1|few|NA
CASSPRVGENNEQFF
TGTGCCAGCAGCCCTCGAGTCGGGGAGAACAATGAGCAGTTCTTC
>13|TRBV7-3|TRBJ2-1|NA|NA
CASSLRERGEQFF
TGTGCCAGCAGCTTAAGGGAAAGAGGGGAGCAGTTCTTC
>10|TRBV7-9|TRBJ1-1|NA|NA
CASSGKEAFF
TGTGCCAGCAGCGGGAAGGAAGCTTTCTTT
>14|TRBV6-5|TRBJ2-7|many|NA
CASSYFTGDYEQYF
TGTGCCAGCAGTTACTTTACAGGAGACTACGAGCAGTACTTC
>13|TRBV7-6|TRBJ2-1|few|NA
CASSLVELGEQFF
TGTGCCAGCAGCTTAGTGGAGCTGGGTGAGCAGTTCTTC
>13|TRBV7-2|TRBJ2-3|NA|NA
CASSPAYRDTQYF
TGTGCCAGCAGCCCAGCTTATCGAGATACGCAGTATTTT
>14|TRBV12-3/TRBV12-4|TRBJ1-2|many|TRBD1
CASSFWTGSQGYTF
TGTGCCAGCAGTTTCTGGACAGGGTCCCAAGGCTACACCTTC
>14|TRBV7-3|TRBJ2-2|NA|NA
CASRGQPNTGELFF
TGTGCCAGCCGGGGGCAGCCGAACACCGGGGAGCTGTTTTTT
>14|TRBV29-1|TRBJ1-5|NA|NA
CSAGGAGGNQPQHF
TGCAGCGCTGGGGGGGCTGGTGGCAATCAGCCCCAGCATTTT